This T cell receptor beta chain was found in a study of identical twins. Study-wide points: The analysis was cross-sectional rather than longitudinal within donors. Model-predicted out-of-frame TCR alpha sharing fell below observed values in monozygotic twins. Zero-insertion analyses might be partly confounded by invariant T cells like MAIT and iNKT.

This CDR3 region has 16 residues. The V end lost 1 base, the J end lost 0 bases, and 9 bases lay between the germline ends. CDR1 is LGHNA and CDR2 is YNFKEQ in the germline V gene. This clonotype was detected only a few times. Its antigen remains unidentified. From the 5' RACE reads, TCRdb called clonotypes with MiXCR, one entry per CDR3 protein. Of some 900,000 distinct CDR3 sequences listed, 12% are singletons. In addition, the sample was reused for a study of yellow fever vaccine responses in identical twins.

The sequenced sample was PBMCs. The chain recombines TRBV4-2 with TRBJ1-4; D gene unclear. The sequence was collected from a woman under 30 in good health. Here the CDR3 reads CASSQVGSPTNEKLFF. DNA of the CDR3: TGTGCCAGCAGCCAAGTGGGGAGTCCAACTAATGAAAAACTGTTTTTT.